One and the same sample provided the 9 T cell receptor beta chains below, sequenced in a study of T-cell reconstitution after alpha-beta-depleted transplantation in children. Unique molecular identifiers tagged the TCRbeta library. Each CDR3 protein gets one entry after TCRdb re-called the PCR reads with MiXCR. The repertoire holds 250,000 to 400,000 distinct CDR3 sequences, 23% seen once, with 10% to 11% in the top ten. Specimen: PBMCs, mostly from graft donor cells, collected 180 days after TCRalphabeta/CD19-depleted stem cell transplant. The receptors shown here come from a male patient under 18 who had a stem cell transplant for acute lymphoblastic leukemia, so the T cells may come from the graft donor.

The genes are TRBV5-1 and TRBJ2-4; TRBD2 aligns across 8 bases. The V gene's germline CDR1 is SGHRS and CDR2 YFSETQ. Trimming at V came to 2 bases and at J to 0 bases, leaving 16 bases not matched to a gene. The CDR3 length is 20 residues. CDR3 coding DNA: TGCGCCAGCAGCTTTGGGGGGCCTGCGGGAGGCGGCTTAGCCAAAAACATTCAGTACTTC. It yields the protein CASSFGGPAGGGLAKNIQYF.

V is TRBV15 and J is TRBJ1-4, with 8 positions matching TRBD1. The junction had 4 bases not matched to a gene; V was cut back by 1 base and J by 3 bases. The CDR3 loop spans 16 amino acids. Germline CDR1 is LNHNV and CDR2 is YYDKDF (reference sequence). CDR3 in DNA: TGTGCCACCAGCAGAGCTCAGGGGGCGGCTAATGAAAAACTGTTTTTT. Amino acids: CATSRAQGAANEKLFF.

Only a few counts were recorded for this clonotype. The chain is built from TRBV5-1 and TRBJ2-7; 7 bases match TRBD2. V dropped 4 bases and J dropped 5; count of bases not matched to a gene: 12. Germline CDR1 and CDR2: SGHRS and YFSETQ. This CDR3 region has 15 residues. The CDR3 sequence is CASSPLQRDADEQYF. Here the CDR3 DNA reads TGCGCCAGCAGCCCGCTACAGCGGGACGCTGACGAGCAGTACTTC.

This clonotype was found a few times. The chain uses TRBV9 and TRBJ2-1; the match to TRBD2 covers 7 bases. Germline CDR1 SGDLS, CDR2 YYNGEE. The CDR3 spans 15 residues. V shed 0 bases and J 7 bases; nucleotides not matched to a gene: 7. CDR3 nucleotides: TGTGCCAGCAGCGTAGTTGGCGGGAGTGCGAATGAGCAGTTCTTC. This codes for CASSVVGGSANEQFF.

This clonotype was observed a handful of times. The CDR3 is CSGVRGLADTEAFF. The CDR3 DNA reads TGCAGCGGTGTTAGGGGTCTGGCGGACACTGAAGCTTTCTTT. The V and J genes are TRBV29-1 and TRBJ1-1, with TRBD1 as a possible D gene (5 bases). V lost 7 bases to trimming and J lost 3 bases, with 18 bases between them. There are 14 residues in the CDR3. Germline lookup yields CDR1 SQVTM and CDR2 ANQGSEA.

J is TRBJ2-1 and V is TRBV9; tentative D call: TRBD2 (7 bases). CDR1 and CDR2 from the germline V gene are SGDLS and YYNGEE. The V end was cut by 6 bases, the J end by 8 bases, with 18 bases between. There are 14 residues in the CDR3. CDR3 sequence: CASTKGGGGHEQFF. The CDR3 DNA follows: TGTGCCAGCACCAAAGGGGGAGGGGGACATGAGCAGTTCTTC. The full variable domain, in which reference TRBV9 and TRBJ2-1 provide the parts outside the CDR3, is DSGVTQTPKHLITATGQRVTLRCSPRSGDLSVYWYQQSLDQGLQFLIQYYNGEERAKGNILERFSAQQFPDLHSELNLSSLELGDSALYFCASTKGGGGHEQFFGPGTRLTVL.

V and J are TRBV3-1 and TRBJ1-1, with 7 bases fitting TRBD1. CDR1 is LGHDT and CDR2 is YNNKEL in the germline V gene (reference sequence). The junction had 7 bases not matched to a gene; V was cut back by 7 bases and J by 2 bases. The CDR3 contains 14 residues. In DNA, the CDR3 is TGTGCCAGCACCCTCCGACAGGGTAACACTGAAGCTTTCTTT. Protein product: CASTLRQGNTEAFF.

The CDR3 here is CASSTRTGEEQYF. Here the CDR3 DNA reads TGTGCCAGCAGTACTCGGACAGGGGAAGAGCAGTACTTC. V is TRBV2 and J is TRBJ2-7; 9 bases fit TRBD1. Germline V gene lookup returns CDR1 SNHLY and CDR2 FYNNEI. CDR3 length: 13 amino acids. Trimming cost V 5 bases and J 7 bases; bases outside gene matches: 6.

The chain employs TRBV6-1 and TRBJ2-7; possibly TRBD2 for D (6 bases). Germline-derived CDR1 and CDR2 are MNHNS and SASEGT. V lost 7 bases and J 2 bases, leaving 30 bases between the germline ends. CDR3 length: 19 residues. The CDR3 loop reads CASKGDGPTGTRGAYEQYF. CDR3 bases: TGTGCCAGCAAAGGGGACGGCCCCACCGGGACTCGTGGGGCCTACGAGCAGTACTTC.